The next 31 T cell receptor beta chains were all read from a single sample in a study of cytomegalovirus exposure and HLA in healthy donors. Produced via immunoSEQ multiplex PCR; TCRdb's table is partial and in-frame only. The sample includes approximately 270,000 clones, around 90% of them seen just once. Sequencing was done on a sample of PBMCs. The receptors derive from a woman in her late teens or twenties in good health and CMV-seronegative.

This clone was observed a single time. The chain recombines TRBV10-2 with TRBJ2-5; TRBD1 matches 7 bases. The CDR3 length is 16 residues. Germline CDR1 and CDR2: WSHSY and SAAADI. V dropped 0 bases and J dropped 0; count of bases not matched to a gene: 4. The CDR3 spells CASSESTGTDQETQYF. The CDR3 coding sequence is TGCGCCAGCAGTGAGTCGACGGGGACAGACCAAGAGACCCAGTACTTC.

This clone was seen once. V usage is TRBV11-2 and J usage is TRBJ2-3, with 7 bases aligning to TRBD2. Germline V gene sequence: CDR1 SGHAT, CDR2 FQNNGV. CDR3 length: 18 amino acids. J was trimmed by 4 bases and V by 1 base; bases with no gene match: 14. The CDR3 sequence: CASSLVPSTAGVADTQYF. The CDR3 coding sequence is TGTGCCAGCAGCTTAGTGCCCTCGACGGCGGGGGTGGCAGATACGCAGTATTTT.

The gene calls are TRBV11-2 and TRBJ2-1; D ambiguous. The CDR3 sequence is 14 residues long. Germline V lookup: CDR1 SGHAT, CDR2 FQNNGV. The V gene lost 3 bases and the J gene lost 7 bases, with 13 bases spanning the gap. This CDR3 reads CASSFLELENEQFF. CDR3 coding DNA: TGTGCCAGCAGCTTTTTAGAGTTAGAGAATGAGCAGTTCTTC.

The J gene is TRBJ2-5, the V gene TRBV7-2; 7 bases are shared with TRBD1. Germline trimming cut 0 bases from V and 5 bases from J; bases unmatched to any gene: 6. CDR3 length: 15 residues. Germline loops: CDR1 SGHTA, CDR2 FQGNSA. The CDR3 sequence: CASSLAGQQRETQYF. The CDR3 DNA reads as TGTGCCAGCAGCTTAGCGGGACAGCAGCGGGAGACCCAGTACTTC.

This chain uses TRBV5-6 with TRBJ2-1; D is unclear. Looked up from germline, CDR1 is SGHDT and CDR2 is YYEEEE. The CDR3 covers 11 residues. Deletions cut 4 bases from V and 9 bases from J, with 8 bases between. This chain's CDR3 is CASSSQIEQFF. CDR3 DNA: TGTGCCAGCAGCAGTCAGATTGAGCAGTTCTTC.

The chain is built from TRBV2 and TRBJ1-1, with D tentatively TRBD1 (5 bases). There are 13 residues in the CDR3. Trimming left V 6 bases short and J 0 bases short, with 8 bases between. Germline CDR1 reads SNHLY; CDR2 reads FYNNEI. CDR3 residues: CASSDSMNTEAFF. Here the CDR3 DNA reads TGTGCCAGCAGCGACAGCATGAACACTGAAGCTTTCTTT. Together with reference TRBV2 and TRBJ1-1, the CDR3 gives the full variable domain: EPEVTQTPSHQVTQMGQEVILRCVPISNHLYFYWYRQILGQKVEFLVSFYNNEISEKSEIFDDQFSVERPDGSNFTLKIRSTKLEDSAMYFCASSDSMNTEAFFGQGTRLTVV.

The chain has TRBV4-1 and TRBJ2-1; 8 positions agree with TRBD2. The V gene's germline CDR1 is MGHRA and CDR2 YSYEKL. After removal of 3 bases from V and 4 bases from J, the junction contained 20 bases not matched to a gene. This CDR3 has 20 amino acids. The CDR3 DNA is TGCGCCAGCAGCCAGCCCCCTCTCGGGCTCCAGCGGGGGTTATACAATGAGCAGTTCTTC. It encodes CASSQPPLGLQRGLYNEQFF.

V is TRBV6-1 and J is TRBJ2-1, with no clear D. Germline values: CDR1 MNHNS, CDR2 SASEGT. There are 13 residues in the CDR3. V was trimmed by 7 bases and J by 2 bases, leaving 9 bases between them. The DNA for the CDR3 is TGTGCCAGCACCGGTTTGCCCTACAATGAGCAGTTCTTC. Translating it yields CASTGLPYNEQFF.

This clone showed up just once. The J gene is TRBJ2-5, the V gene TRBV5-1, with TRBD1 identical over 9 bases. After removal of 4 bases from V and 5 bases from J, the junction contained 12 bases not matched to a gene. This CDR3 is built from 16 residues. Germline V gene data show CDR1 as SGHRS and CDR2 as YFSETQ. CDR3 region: CASSEGTGSLLETQYF. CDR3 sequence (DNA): TGCGCCAGCAGCGAGGGGACAGGGTCTCTTCTTGAGACCCAGTACTTC.

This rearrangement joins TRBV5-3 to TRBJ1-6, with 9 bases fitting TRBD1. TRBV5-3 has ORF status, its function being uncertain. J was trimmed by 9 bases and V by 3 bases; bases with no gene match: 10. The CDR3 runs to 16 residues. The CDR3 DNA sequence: TGTGCCAGAAGCTCCACAGGGGGCTCGGGGGCTTCACCCCTCCACTTT. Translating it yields CARSSTGGSGASPLHF.

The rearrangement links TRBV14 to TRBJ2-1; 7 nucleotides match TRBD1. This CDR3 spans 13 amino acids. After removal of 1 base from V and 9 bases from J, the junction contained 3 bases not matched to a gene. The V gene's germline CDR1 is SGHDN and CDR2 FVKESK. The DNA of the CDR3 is TGTGCCAGCAGCCAAGCCAGGGACAGTGAGCAGTTCTTC. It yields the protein CASSQARDSEQFF. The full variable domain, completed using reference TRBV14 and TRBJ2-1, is EAGVTQFPSHSVIEKGQTVTLRCDPISGHDNLYWYRRVMGKEIKFLLHFVKESKQDESGMPNNRFLAERTGGTYSTLKVQPAELEDSGVYFCASSQARDSEQFFGPGTRLTVL.

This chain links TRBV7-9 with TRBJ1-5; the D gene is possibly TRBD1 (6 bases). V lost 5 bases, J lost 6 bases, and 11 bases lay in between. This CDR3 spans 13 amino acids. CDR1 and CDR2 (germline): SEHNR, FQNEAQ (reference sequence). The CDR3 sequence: CASSTVRGQPQHF. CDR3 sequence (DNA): TGTGCCAGCAGCACAGTCAGGGGTCAGCCCCAGCATTTT.

The CDR3 bases are TGTGCCATCAGCGGGGACAGGGGCAATCAGCCCCAGCATTTT. Translating it yields CAISGDRGNQPQHF. The chain uses TRBV10-3 and TRBJ1-5; 9 bases fit TRBD1. The length of the CDR3 is 14 residues. CDR1 and CDR2 (germline): ENHRY, SYGVKD. The junction had 2 bases not matched to a gene; V was cut back by 6 bases and J by 2 bases.

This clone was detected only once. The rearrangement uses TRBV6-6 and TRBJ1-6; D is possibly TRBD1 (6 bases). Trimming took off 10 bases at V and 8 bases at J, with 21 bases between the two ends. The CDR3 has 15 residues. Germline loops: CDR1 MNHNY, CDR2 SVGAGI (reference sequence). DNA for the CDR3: TGTGCCACCAACCCCAGGGGCCAGACATATTCACCCCTCCACTTT. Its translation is CATNPRGQTYSPLHF.

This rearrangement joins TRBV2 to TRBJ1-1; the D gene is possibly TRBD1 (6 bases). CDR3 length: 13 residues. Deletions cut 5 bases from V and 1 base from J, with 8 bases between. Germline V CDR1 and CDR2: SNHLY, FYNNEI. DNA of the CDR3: TGTGCCAGCAGTCGGACAGAGAACACTGAAGCTTTCTTT. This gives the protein CASSRTENTEAFF.

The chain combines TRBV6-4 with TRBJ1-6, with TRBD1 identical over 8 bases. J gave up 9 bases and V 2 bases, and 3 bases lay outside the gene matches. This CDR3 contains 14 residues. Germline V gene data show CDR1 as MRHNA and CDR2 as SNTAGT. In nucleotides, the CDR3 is TGTGCCAGCAGTGACCAGGGGGCGGGTTCACCCCTCCACTTT. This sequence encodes CASSDQGAGSPLHF.

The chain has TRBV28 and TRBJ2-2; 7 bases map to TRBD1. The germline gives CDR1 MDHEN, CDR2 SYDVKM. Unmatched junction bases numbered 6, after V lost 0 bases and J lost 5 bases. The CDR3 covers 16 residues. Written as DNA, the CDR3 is TGTGCCAGCAGTTTATGGCAGGGGGTAAGAACCGGGGAGCTGTTTTTT. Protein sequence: CASSLWQGVRTGELFF.

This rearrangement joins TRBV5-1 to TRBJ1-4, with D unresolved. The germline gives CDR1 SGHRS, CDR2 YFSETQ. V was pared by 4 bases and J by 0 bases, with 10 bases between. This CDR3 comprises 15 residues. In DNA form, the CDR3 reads TGCGCCAGCAGCATCGGGGATTCAACTAATGAAAAACTGTTTTTT. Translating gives CASSIGDSTNEKLFF.

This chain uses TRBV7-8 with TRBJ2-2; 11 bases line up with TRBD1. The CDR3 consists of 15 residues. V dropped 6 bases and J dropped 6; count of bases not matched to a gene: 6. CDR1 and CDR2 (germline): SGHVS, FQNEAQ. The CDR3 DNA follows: TGTGCCAGCAGGCCGCCGGGACAGGGGGCCGGGGAGCTGTTTTTT. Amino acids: CASRPPGQGAGELFF.

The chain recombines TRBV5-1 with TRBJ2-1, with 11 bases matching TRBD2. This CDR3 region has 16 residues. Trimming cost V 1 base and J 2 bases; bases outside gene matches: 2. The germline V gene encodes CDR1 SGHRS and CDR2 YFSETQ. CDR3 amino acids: CASSLNSGGAYNEQFF. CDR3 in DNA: TGCGCCAGCAGCTTGAATAGCGGGGGGGCCTACAATGAGCAGTTCTTC.

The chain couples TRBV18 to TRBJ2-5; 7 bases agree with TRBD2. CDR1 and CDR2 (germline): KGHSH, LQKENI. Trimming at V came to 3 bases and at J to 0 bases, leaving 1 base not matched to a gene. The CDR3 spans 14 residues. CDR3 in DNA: TGTGCCAGCTCACCTCGGGGGGACCAAGAGACCCAGTACTTC. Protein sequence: CASSPRGDQETQYF.

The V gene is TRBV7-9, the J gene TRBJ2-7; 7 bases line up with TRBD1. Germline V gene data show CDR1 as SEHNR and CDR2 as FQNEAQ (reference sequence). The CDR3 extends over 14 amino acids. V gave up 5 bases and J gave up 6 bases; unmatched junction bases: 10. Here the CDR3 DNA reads TGTGCCAGCAGCACCTCGACAGGGATCGGCGAGCAGTACTTC. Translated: CASSTSTGIGEQYF.

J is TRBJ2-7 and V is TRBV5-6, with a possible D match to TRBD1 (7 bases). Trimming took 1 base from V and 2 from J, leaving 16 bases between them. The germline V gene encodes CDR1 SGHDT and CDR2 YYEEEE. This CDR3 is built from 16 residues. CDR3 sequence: CASSLRAGGFAYEQYV. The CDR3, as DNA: TGTGCCAGCAGCTTGAGGGCAGGGGGGTTCGCCTACGAGCAGTACGTC.

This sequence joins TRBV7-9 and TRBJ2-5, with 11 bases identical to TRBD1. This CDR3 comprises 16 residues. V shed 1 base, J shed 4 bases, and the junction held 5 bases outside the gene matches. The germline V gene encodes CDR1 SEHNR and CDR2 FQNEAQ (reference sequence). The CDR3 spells CASSLEADRGRETQYF. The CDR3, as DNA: TGTGCCAGCAGCTTAGAGGCGGACAGGGGGCGAGAGACCCAGTACTTC.

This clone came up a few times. The CDR3 region is CASSSSGFYEQYF. DNA of the CDR3: TGTGCCAGCAGCTCCTCAGGGTTCTACGAGCAGTACTTC. This chain uses TRBV7-2 with TRBJ2-7; tentative D call: TRBD1 (5 bases). The CDR3 totals 13 residues. The V end was cut by 4 bases, the J end by 3 bases, with 10 bases between. The germline gives CDR1 SGHTA, CDR2 FQGNSA. Full variable domain (rest looked up from reference TRBV7-2 and TRBJ2-7): GAGVSQSPSNKVTEKGKDVELRCDPISGHTALYWYRQSLGQGLEFLIYFQGNSAPDKSGLPSDRFSAERTGGSVSTLTIQRTQQEDSAVYLCASSSSGFYEQYFGPGTRLTVT.

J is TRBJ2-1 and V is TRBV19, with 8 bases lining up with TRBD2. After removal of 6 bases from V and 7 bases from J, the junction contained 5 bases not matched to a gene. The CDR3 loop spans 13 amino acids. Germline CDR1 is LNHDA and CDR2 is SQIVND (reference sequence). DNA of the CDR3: TGTGCCAGTAGCGGACTAGCTGGGAATGAGCAGTTCTTC. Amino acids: CASSGLAGNEQFF.

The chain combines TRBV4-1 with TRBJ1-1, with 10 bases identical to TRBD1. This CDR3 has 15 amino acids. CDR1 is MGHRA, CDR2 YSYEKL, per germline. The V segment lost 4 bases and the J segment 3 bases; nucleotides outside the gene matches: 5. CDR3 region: CASSPTDRGHTEAFF. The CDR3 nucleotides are TGCGCCAGCAGCCCAACCGACAGGGGGCACACTGAAGCTTTCTTT.

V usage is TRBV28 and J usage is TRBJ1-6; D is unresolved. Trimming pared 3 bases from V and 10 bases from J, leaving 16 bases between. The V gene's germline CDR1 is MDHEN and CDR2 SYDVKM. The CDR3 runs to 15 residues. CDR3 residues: CASSFTEVGRSPLHF. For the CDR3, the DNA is TGTGCCAGCAGTTTCACGGAGGTAGGGAGGTCACCCCTCCACTTT. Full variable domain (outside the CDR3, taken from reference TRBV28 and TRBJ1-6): DVKVTQSSRYLVKRTGEKVFLECVQDMDHENMFWYRQDPGLGLRLIYFSYDVKMKEKGDIPEGYSVSREKKERFSLILESASTNQTSMYLCASSFTEVGRSPLHFGNGTRLTVT.

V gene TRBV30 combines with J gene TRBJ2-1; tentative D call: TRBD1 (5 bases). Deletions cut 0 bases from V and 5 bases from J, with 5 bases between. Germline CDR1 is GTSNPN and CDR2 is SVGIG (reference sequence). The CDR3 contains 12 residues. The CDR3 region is CAWSVGHNEQFF. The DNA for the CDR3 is TGTGCCTGGAGTGTGGGGCACAATGAGCAGTTCTTC.

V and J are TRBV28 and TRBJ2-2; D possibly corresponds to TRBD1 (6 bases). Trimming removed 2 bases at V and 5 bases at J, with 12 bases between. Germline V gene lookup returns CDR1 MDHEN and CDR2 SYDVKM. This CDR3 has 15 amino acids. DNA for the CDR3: TGTGCCAGCAGTTTAGGGGGCTCGAGGACCGGGGAGCTGTTTTTT. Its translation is CASSLGGSRTGELFF.

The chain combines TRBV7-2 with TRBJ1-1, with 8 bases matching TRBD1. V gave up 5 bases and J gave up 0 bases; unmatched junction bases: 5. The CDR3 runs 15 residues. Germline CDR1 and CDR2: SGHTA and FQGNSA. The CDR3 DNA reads TGTGCCAGCAGCGAGTCGGACAGGGTGAACACTGAAGCTTTCTTT. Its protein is CASSESDRVNTEAFF.